This T cell receptor beta chain was sequenced during a study of blood T cell repertoires in COVID-19. Produced via immunoSEQ multiplex PCR; TCRdb's table is partial and in-frame only. Among 200,000 to 250,000 clones, 84% were seen once, and the ten largest hold around a sixth. Germline V gene data show CDR1 as SQVTM and CDR2 as ANQGSEA. The V end was cut by 4 bases, the J end by 4 bases, with 10 bases between. The CDR3 loop spans 12 amino acids. The specimen sequenced was peripheral blood. The J gene is TRBJ1-2, the V gene TRBV29-1; the D is unclear. The receptor was isolated from a woman older than 75 with active or convalescent COVID-19. In nucleotides, the CDR3 is TGCAGCGTTGCGTTCGGGAGCTATGGCTACACCTTC. It codes for CSVAFGSYGYTF.